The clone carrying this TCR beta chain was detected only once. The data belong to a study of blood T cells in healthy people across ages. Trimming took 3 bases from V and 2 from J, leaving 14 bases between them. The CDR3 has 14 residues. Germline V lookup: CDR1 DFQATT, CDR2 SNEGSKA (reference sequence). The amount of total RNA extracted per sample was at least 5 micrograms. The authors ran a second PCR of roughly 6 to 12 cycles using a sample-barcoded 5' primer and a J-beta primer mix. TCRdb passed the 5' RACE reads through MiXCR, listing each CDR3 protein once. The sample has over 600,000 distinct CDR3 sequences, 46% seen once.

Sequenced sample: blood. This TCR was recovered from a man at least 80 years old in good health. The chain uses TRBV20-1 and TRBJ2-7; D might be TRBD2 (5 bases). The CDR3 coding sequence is TGCAGTGCTAGTAGAGGGAGCCCGACCTACGAGCAGTACTTC. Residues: CSASRGSPTYEQYF.